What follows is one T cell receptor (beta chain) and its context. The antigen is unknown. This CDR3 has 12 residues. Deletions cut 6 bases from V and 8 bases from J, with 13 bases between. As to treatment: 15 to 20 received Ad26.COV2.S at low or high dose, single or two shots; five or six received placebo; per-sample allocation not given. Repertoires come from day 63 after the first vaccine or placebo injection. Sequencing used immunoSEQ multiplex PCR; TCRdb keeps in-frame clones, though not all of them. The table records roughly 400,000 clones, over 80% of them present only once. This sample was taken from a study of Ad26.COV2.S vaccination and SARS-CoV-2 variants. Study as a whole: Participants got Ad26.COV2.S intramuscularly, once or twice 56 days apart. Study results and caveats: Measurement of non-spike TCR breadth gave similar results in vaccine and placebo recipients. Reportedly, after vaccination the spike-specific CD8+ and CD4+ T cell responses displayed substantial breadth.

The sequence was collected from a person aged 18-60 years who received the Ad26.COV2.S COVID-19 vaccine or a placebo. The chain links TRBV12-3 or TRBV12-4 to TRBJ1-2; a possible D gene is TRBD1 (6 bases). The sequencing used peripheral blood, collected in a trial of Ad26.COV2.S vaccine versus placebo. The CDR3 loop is CASSPGVAGYTF. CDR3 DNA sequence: TGTGCCAGCAGCCCAGGGGTTGCGGGCTACACCTTC.